This T cell receptor (beta chain) was recovered during a study of beta chain features in type 1 diabetes. Isolated RNA was reverse transcribed in full, so expressed TCRB transcripts were sequenced. This table comes from immunoSEQ multiplex PCR, and its TCRdb copy is limited to in-frame clones, with some not included. The table includes about 140,000 clones, around a tenth detected once. V lost 6 bases to trimming and J lost 4 bases; unmatched junction nucleotides: 8. This CDR3 spans 15 amino acids. CDR1 is SGHTA and CDR2 is FQGNSA in the germline V gene. In all sorted populations, purity surpassed 98%. This clone turned up a few times.

The source is a woman between 40 and 55 years old in good health. V is TRBV7-2 and J is TRBJ2-2; 7 bases fit TRBD2. Sequencing was carried out using central memory CD4+ T cells from blood. The DNA of the CDR3 is TGTGCCAGCAGAGAAGGACTAGGAGTCACCGGGGAGCTGTTTTTT. Translating it yields CASREGLGVTGELFF.